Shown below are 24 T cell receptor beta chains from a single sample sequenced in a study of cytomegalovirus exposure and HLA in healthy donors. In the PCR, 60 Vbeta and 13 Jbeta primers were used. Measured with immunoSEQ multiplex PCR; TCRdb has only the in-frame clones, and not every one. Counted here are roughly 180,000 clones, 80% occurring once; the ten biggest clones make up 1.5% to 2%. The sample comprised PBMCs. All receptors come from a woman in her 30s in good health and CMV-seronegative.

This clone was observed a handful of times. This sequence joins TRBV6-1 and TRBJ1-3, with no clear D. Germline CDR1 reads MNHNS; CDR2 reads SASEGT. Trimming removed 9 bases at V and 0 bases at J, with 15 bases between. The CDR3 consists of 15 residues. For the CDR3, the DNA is TGTGCCAGTCGAGGGTTTAGAAGCTCTGGAAACACCATATATTTT. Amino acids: CASRGFRSSGNTIYF.

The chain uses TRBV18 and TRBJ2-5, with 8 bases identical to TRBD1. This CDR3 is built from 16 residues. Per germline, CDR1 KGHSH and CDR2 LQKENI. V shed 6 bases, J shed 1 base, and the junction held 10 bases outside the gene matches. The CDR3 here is CASSPRQGRGQETQYF. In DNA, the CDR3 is TGTGCCAGCTCGCCTAGACAGGGGAGAGGCCAAGAGACCCAGTACTTC.

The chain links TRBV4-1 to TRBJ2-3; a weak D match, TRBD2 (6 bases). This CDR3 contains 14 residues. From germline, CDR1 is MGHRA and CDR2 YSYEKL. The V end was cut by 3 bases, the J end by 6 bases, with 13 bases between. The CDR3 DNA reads TGCGCCAGCAGCCATGGGACTGCGGTGGATACGCAGTATTTT. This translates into CASSHGTAVDTQYF.

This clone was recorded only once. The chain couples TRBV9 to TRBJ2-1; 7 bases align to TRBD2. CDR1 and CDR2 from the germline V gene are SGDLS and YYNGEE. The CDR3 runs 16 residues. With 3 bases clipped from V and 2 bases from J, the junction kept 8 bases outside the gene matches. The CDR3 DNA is TGTGCCAGCAGCGCCCACCACGGACTAGCCTACAATGAGCAGTTCTTC. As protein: CASSAHHGLAYNEQFF.

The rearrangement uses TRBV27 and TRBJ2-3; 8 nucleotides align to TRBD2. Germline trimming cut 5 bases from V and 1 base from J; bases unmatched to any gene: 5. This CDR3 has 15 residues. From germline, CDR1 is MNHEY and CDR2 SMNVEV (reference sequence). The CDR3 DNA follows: TGTGCCAGCAGTCCGCGGGGGGTCGGCACAGATACGCAGTATTTT. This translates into CASSPRGVGTDTQYF.

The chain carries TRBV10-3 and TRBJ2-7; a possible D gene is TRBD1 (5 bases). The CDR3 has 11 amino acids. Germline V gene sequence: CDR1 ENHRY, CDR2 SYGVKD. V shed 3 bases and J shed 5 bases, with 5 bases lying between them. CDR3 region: CAISDRDEQYF. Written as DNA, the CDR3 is TGTGCCATCAGTGACAGGGACGAGCAGTACTTC.

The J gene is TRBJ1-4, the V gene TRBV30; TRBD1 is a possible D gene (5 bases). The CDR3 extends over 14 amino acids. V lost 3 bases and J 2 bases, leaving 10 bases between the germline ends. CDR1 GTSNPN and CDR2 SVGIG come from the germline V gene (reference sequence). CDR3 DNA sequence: TGTGCCTGGAGGTTGGCAGGGACTAATGAAAAACTGTTTTTT. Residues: CAWRLAGTNEKLFF.

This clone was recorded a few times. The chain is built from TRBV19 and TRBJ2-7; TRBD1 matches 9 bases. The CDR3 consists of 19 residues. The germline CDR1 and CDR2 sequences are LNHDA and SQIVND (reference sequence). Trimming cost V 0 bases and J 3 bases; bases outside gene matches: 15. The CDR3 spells CASSIDQNPRDREYYEQYF. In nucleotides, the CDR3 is TGTGCCAGTAGTATAGATCAAAACCCCCGGGACAGGGAATACTACGAGCAGTACTTC.

The CDR3 here is CASTGLAGGQNEQFF. The CDR3 nucleotides are TGCGCCAGCACCGGACTAGCGGGGGGGCAGAATGAGCAGTTCTTC. This sequence joins TRBV5-1 and TRBJ2-1, with TRBD2 identical over 15 bases. V lost 6 bases and J lost 7; bases outside the gene matches: 5. CDR1 and CDR2 (germline): SGHRS, YFSETQ. The CDR3 spans 15 residues.

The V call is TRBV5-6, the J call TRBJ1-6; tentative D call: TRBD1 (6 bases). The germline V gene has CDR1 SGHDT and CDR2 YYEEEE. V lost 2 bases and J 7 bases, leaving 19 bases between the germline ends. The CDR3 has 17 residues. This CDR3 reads CASSLITGQRNNSPLHF. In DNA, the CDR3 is TGTGCCAGCAGCTTAATCACTGGACAGCGTAACAATTCACCCCTCCACTTT.

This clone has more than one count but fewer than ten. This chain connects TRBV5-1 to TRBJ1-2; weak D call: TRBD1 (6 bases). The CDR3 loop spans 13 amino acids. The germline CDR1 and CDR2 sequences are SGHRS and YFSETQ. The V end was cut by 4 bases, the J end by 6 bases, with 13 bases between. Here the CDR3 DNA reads TGCGCCAGCAGCCCCACTCAGGGGAATGGCTACACCTTC. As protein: CASSPTQGNGYTF. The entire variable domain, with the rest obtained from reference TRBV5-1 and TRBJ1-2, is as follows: KAGVTQTPRYLIKTRGQQVTLSCSPISGHRSVSWYQQTPGQGLQFLFEYFSETQRNKGNFPGRFSGRQFSNSRSEMNVSTLELGDSALYLCASSPTQGNGYTFGSGTRLTVV.

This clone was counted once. The CDR3 sequence is CASSAVTGAANYGYTF. DNA of the CDR3: TGCGCCAGCAGCGCAGTAACAGGGGCGGCGAACTATGGCTACACCTTC. This sequence joins TRBV5-1 and TRBJ1-2; 7 positions match TRBD1. CDR1 SGHRS and CDR2 YFSETQ come from the germline V gene. The CDR3 is 16 amino acids. The V and J ends lost 4 bases and 2 bases, in that order; junction bases with no gene match: 11. The variable domain in full, completed from reference TRBV5-1 and TRBJ1-2, reads KAGVTQTPRYLIKTRGQQVTLSCSPISGHRSVSWYQQTPGQGLQFLFEYFSETQRNKGNFPGRFSGRQFSNSRSEMNVSTLELGDSALYLCASSAVTGAANYGYTFGSGTRLTVV.

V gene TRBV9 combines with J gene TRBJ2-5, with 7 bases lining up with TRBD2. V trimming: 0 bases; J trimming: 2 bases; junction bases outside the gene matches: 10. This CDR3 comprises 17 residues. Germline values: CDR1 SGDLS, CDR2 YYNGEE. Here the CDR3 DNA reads TGTGCCAGCAGCGTAGCTACGAGGGGAGGGAGACAAGAGACCCAGTACTTC. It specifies CASSVATRGGRQETQYF.

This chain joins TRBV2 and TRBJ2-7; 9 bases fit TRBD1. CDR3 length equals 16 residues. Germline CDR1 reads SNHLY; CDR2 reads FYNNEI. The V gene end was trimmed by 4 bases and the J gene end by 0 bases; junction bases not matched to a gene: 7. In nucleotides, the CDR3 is TGTGCCAGCAGTGGAGGGCGGGACAGGGCCTCCTACGAGCAGTACTTC. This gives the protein CASSGGRDRASYEQYF.

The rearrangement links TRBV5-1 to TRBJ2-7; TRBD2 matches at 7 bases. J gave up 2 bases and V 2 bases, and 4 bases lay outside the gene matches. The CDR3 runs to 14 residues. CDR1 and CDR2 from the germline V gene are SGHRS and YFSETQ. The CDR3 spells CASSLAGRAYEQYF. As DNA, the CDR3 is TGCGCCAGCAGCTTAGCGGGGAGGGCCTACGAGCAGTACTTC.

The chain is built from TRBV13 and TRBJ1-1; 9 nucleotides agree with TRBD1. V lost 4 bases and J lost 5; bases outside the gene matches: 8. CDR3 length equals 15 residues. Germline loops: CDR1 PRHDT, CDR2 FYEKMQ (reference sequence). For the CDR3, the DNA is TGTGCCAGCAGCTCCCTCAGGGACAGGGTAACTGAAGCTTTCTTT. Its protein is CASSSLRDRVTEAFF.

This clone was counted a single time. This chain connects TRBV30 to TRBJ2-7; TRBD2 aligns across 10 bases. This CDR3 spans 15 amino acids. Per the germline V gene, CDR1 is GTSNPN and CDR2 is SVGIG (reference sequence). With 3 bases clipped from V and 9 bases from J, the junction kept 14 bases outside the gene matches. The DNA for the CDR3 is TGTGCCTGGAGCCGCCCCGGGACTAGCGAGAACCGGCAGTACTTC. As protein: CAWSRPGTSENRQYF.

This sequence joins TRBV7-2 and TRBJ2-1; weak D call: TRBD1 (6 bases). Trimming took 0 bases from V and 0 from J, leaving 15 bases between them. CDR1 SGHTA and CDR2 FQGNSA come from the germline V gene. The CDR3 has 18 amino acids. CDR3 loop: CASSLASDRPPSYNEQFF. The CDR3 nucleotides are TGTGCCAGCAGCTTAGCCTCCGACAGGCCCCCCTCCTACAATGAGCAGTTCTTC.

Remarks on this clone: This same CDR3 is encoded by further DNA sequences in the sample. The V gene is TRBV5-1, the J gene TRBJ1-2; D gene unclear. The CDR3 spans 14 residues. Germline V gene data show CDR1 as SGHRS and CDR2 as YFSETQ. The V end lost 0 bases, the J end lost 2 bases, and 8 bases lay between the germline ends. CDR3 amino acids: CASSLDPGNYGYTF. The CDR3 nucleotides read TGCGCCAGCAGCTTGGACCCGGGAAACTATGGCTACACCTTC.

This CDR3 reads CASRELGIYNEQFF. The CDR3, as DNA: TGTGCCAGCAGGGAACTAGGGATTTACAATGAGCAGTTCTTC. The chain is built from TRBV27 and TRBJ2-1; D possibly corresponds to TRBD2 (5 bases). The CDR3 spans 14 residues. Germline V lookup: CDR1 MNHEY, CDR2 SMNVEV (reference sequence). V dropped 6 bases and J dropped 4 bases, with 13 bases sitting between them.

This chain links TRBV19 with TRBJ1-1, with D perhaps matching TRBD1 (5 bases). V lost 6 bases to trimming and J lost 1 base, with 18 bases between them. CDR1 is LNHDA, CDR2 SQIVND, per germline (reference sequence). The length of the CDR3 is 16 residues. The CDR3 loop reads CASSSPMNRRNTEAFF. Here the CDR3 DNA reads TGTGCCAGTAGCTCCCCGATGAACAGGAGGAACACTGAAGCTTTCTTT.

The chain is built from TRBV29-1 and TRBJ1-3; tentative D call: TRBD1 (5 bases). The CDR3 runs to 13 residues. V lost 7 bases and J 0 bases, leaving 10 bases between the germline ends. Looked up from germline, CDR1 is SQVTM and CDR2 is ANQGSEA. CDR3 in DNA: TGCAGCGGGACACCGAGCTCTGGAAACACCATATATTTT. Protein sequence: CSGTPSSGNTIYF.

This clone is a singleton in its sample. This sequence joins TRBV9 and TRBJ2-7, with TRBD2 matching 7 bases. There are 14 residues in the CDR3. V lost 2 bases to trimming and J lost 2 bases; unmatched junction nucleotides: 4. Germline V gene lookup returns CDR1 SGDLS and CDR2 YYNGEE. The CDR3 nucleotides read TGTGCCAGCAGCGTTGGACTAGTTCCCTACGAGCAGTACTTC. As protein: CASSVGLVPYEQYF. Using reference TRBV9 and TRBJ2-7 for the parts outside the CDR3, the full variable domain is DSGVTQTPKHLITATGQRVTLRCSPRSGDLSVYWYQQSLDQGLQFLIQYYNGEERAKGNILERFSAQQFPDLHSELNLSSLELGDSALYFCASSVGLVPYEQYFGPGTRLTVT.

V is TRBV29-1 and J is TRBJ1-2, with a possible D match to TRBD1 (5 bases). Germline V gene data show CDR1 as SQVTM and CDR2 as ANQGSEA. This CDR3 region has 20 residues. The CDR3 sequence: CTKKRSERGGSTLRNYGYTF. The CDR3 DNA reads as TGCACCAAAAAAAGATCGGAAAGGGGCGGATCGACCCTCCGAAACTATGGCTACACCTTC. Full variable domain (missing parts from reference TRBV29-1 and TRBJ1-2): SAVISQKPSRDICQRGTSLTIQCQVDSQVTMMFWYRQQPGQSLTLIATANQGSEATYESGFVIDKFPISRPNLTFSTLTVSNMSPEDSSIYLCTKKRSERGGSTLRNYGYTFGSGTRLTVV.